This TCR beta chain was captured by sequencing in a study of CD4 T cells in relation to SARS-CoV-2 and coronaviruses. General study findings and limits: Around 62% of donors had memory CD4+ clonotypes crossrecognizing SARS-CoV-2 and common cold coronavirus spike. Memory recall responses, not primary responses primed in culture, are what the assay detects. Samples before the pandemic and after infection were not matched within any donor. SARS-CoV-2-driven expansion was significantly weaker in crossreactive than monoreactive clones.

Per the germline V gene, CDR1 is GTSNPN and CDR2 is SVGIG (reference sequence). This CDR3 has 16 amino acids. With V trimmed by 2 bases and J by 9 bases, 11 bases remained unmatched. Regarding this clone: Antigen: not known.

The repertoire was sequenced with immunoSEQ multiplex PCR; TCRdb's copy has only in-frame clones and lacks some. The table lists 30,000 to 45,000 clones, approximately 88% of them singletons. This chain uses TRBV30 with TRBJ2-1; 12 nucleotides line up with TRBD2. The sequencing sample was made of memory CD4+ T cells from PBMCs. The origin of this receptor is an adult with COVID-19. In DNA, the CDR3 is TGTGCCTGGAGTTCATGGACTAGCGGGGTCCGTATTGAGCAGTTCTTC. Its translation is CAWSSWTSGVRIEQFF.